A single sample gave rise to the 8 T cell receptor beta chains below, sequenced in a study of PD-L1 blockade in urothelial cancer. Indicated time point: peripheral blood 6 weeks after treatment start. The table came from immunoSEQ multiplex PCR; TCRdb's copy has only in-frame clones and leaves some out. The sample consists of about 120,000 clones, around 89% of them appearing once. Specimen: PBMCs, collected around atezolizumab (anti-PD-L1) treatment. The receptors derive from a man aged 60 to 75 with urothelial cancer.

The chain employs TRBV11-2 and TRBJ1-6; D is uncertain. This CDR3 comprises 14 residues. The V end lost 4 bases, the J end lost 7 bases, and 11 bases lay between the germline ends. Germline CDR1 SGHAT, CDR2 FQNNGV. The CDR3 DNA is TGTGCCAGCAGCTATGAGGGCGTAAATTCACCCCTCCACTTT. Residues: CASSYEGVNSPLHF. Based on the CDR3 plus reference TRBV11-2 and TRBJ1-6, the full variable domain is EAGVAQSPRYKIIEKRQSVAFWCNPISGHATLYWYQQILGQGPKLLIQFQNNGVVDDSQLPKDRFSAERLKGVDSTLKIQPAKLEDSAVYLCASSYEGVNSPLHFGNGTRLTVT.

V and J are TRBV16 and TRBJ2-1; D perhaps matches TRBD2 (7 bases). Germline V lookup: CDR1 KGHSY, CDR2 FQNENV. The CDR3 is 17 residues long. Trimming removed 0 bases from V and 6 bases from J, with 18 bases in between. CDR3 nucleotides: TGTGCCAGCAGCCAATCGGGGGCTAGCGGAAGCCGCAATGAGCAGTTCTTC. It yields the protein CASSQSGASGSRNEQFF.

The J gene is TRBJ2-2, the V gene TRBV2; D possibly corresponds to TRBD1 (6 bases). The germline V gene has CDR1 SNHLY and CDR2 FYNNEI. This CDR3 spans 17 amino acids. V was trimmed by 4 bases and J by 4 bases, leaving 19 bases between them. The CDR3 is CASSGTFTGQTTGELFF. For the CDR3, the DNA is TGTGCCAGCAGTGGGACATTCACGGGACAAACCACCGGGGAGCTGTTTTTT.

CDR3 protein: CASSPPTSGGQETQYF. In DNA, the CDR3 is TGCGCCAGCAGCCCACCTACTAGCGGGGGACAAGAGACCCAGTACTTC. The V gene is TRBV5-1, the J gene TRBJ2-5, with 11 bases identical to TRBD2. The CDR3 spans 16 residues. Germline CDR1 reads SGHRS; CDR2 reads YFSETQ. After removal of 4 bases from V and 2 bases from J, the junction contained 7 bases not matched to a gene.

A single count supports this clone. This chain links TRBV29-1 with TRBJ2-1; TRBD2 matches 12 bases. Trimming took 0 bases from V and 5 from J; bases not matched to a gene: 2. Germline V gives CDR1 SQVTM, CDR2 ANQGSEA. This CDR3 has 15 amino acids. The CDR3 sequence: CSVEDRLAGDNEQFF. CDR3 DNA sequence: TGCAGCGTTGAAGATCGACTAGCGGGGGACAATGAGCAGTTCTTC.

The chain carries TRBV28 and TRBJ2-3; D may be TRBD2 (5 bases). The V end was cut by 5 bases, the J end by 4 bases, with 13 bases between. The germline gives CDR1 MDHEN, CDR2 SYDVKM. The CDR3 has 14 amino acids. The DNA for the CDR3 is TGTGCCAGCAGTCGGGCTAGCCGGCCAGATACGCAGTATTTT. It encodes CASSRASRPDTQYF.

This clone was seen ten or more times. The rearrangement joins TRBV7-9 to TRBJ1-1; D is unclear. Germline V lookup: CDR1 SEHNR, CDR2 FQNEAQ (reference sequence). V dropped 2 bases and J dropped 1 base, with 5 bases sitting between them. The CDR3 covers 13 residues. The CDR3 bases are TGTGCCAGCAGCTTAACACCGAACACTGAAGCTTTCTTT. This codes for CASSLTPNTEAFF.

This clone was recorded once. V usage is TRBV7-8 and J usage is TRBJ1-5, with no clear D. CDR1 SGHVS and CDR2 FQNEAQ come from the germline V gene. The CDR3 sequence is 17 residues long. Trimming pared 5 bases from V and 0 bases from J, leaving 17 bases between. CDR3 sequence reads: CASSGGDPIDSNQPQHF. CDR3 sequence (DNA): TGTGCCAGCAGCGGCGGGGATCCGATTGATAGCAATCAGCCCCAGCATTTT.